The clone carrying this T cell receptor beta chain occurred a few times. Its specificity is unknown. Trimming removed 4 bases from V and 4 bases from J, with 11 bases in between. The CDR3 consists of 13 residues. Germline V gives CDR1 SGHRS, CDR2 YFSETQ. The source of the sample is a study of CD8 T cells in ankylosing spondylitis. Findings of the study overall: Disease-linked clones reportedly concentrated significantly in matched ankylosing spondylitis synovial fluid. Prior work had noted some motif variants in reactive arthritis blood and synovial fluid. What appeared characteristic of ankylosing spondylitis blood was a TCR beta motif of several highly homologous variants. Clones that were linked to disease were CD8+ and were relatively rare in peripheral blood.

With molecular barcodes, quantitative 5'-RACE was used to make the TCR beta libraries. MiXCR, applied by TCRdb to the 5' RACE reads, yields one record per CDR3 protein. The sample consists of over 450,000 distinct CDR3 sequences, 9.5% to 15% of them appearing once. The sample was blood, either unsorted or a sorted T cell fraction (not recorded which). This clonotype was obtained from a male donor with ankylosing spondylitis. The J gene is TRBJ2-5, the V gene TRBV5-1; D possibly corresponds to TRBD1 (5 bases). The CDR3 DNA is TGCGCCAGCAGCGCCCAGGGTCGAGAGACCCAGTACTTC. Its protein is CASSAQGRETQYF.